This TCR beta chain was sequenced during a study of Tregs in tolerant kidney transplant recipients. Profiled with immunoSEQ multiplex PCR; TCRdb holds only in-frame clones, not every one. This sample has about 100,000 clones; around 89% occur once, and the top ten carry approximately 0.3%. The material was CD4+ T cells from blood, obtained before the transplant. This TCR came from a human donor who received a combined kidney and bone marrow transplant.

The CDR3 DNA follows: TGTGCCAGCAGCAATGCCCCGGGTTACGAGCAGTACTTC. As protein: CASSNAPGYEQYF. The chain has TRBV7-2 and TRBJ2-7; D uncertain. V was trimmed by 5 bases and J by 4 bases, leaving 12 bases between them. In germline, CDR1 is SGHTA, CDR2 FQGNSA. The CDR3 runs 13 residues. Filled out from reference TRBV7-2 and TRBJ2-7, the complete variable domain reads GAGVSQSPSNKVTEKGKDVELRCDPISGHTALYWYRQSLGQGLEFLIYFQGNSAPDKSGLPSDRFSAERTGGSVSTLTIQRTQQEDSAVYLCASSNAPGYEQYFGPGTRLTVT.